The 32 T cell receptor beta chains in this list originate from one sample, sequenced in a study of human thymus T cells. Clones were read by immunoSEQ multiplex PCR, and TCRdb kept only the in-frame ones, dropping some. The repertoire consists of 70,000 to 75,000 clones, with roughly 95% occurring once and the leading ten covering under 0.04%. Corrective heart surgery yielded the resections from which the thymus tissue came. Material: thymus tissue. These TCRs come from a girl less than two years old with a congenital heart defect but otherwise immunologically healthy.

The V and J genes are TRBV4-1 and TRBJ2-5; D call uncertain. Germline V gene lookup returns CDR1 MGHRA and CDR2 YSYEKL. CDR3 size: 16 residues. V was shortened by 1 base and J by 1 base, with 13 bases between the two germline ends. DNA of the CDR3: TGCGCCAGCAGCCAAGGGCGGCACAGCACCCAAGAGACCCAGTACTTC. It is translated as CASSQGRHSTQETQYF.

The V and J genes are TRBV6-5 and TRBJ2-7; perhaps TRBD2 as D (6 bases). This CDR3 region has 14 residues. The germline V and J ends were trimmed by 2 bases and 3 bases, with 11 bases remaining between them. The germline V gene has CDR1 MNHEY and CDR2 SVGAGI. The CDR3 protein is CASSYSREFYEQYF. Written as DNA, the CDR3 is TGTGCCAGCAGTTACAGTCGGGAGTTCTACGAGCAGTACTTC.

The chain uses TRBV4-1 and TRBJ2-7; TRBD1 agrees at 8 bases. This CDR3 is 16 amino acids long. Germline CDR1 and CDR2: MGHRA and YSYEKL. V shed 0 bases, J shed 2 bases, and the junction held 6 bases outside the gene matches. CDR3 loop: CASSQDTGGRAYEQYF. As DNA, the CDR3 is TGCGCCAGCAGCCAAGATACAGGGGGTAGGGCCTACGAGCAGTACTTC.

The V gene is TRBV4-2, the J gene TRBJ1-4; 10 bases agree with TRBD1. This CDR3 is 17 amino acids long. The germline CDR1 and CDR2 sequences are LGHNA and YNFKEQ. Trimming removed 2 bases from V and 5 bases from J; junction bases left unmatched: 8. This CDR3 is CASSQKEPGQGNEKLFF. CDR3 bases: TGTGCCAGCAGCCAAAAAGAACCGGGACAGGGGAATGAAAAACTGTTTTTT.

CDR3 residues: CASSSGWSDTQYF. The CDR3 DNA is TGTGCCAGCAGCTCGGGTTGGTCTGATACGCAGTATTTT. The chain links TRBV7-9 to TRBJ2-3, with unresolved D. Deletions cut 4 bases from V and 6 bases from J, with 11 bases between. The CDR3 loop spans 13 amino acids. Germline lookup yields CDR1 SEHNR and CDR2 FQNEAQ (reference sequence).

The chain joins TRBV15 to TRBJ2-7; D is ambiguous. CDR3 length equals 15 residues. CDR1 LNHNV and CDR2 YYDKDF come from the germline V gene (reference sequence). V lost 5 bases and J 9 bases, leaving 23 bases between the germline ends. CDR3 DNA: TGTGCCACCAGCGAAGCCGGCACAAAGGTGAAAGGGCAGTACTTC. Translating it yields CATSEAGTKVKGQYF. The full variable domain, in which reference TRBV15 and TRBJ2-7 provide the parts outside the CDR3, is DAMVIQNPRYQVTQFGKPVTLSCSQTLNHNVMYWYQQKSSQAPKLLFHYYDKDFNNEADTPDNFQSRRPNTSFCFLDIRSPGLGDTAMYLCATSEAGTKVKGQYFGPGTRLTVT.

CDR3 nucleotides: TGTGCCAGCAGCTTGGGGACAGGGAGCTCCTACGAGCAGTACTTC. It translates to CASSLGTGSSYEQYF. This rearrangement joins TRBV5-6 to TRBJ2-7; 8 positions match TRBD1. The J segment lost 0 bases and the V segment lost 0 bases, leaving 2 bases of the junction unmatched. CDR1 and CDR2 from the germline V gene are SGHDT and YYEEEE. The CDR3 runs 15 residues.

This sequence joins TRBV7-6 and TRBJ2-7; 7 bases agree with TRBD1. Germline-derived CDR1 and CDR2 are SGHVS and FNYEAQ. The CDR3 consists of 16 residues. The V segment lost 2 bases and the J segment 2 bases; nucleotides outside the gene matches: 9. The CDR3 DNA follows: TGTGCCAGCAGCTTACGGGGTAGGGGGCCTCCCTACGAGCAGTACTTC. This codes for CASSLRGRGPPYEQYF.

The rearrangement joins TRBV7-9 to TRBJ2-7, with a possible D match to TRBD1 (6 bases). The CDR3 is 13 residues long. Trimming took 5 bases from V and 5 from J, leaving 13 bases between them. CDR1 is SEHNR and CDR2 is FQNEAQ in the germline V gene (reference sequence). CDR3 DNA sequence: TGTGCCAGCAGCCTCAGGGGATACGACGAGCAGTACTTC. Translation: CASSLRGYDEQYF.

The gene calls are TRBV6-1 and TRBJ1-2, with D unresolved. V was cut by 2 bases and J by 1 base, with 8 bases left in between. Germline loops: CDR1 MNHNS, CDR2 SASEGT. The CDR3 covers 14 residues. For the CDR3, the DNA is TGTGCCAGCAGTGAAAGTCGGTATAACTATGGCTACACCTTC. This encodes CASSESRYNYGYTF.

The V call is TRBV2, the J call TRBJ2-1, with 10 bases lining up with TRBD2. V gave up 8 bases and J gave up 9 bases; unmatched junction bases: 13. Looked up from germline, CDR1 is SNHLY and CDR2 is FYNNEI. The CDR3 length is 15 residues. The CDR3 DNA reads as TGTGCCAGCGGTACGGGAGCGGGAGGGGAGGGTGAGCAGTTCTTC. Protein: CASGTGAGGEGEQFF. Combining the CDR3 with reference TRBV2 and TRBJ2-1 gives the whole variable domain EPEVTQTPSHQVTQMGQEVILRCVPISNHLYFYWYRQILGQKVEFLVSFYNNEISEKSEIFDDQFSVERPDGSNFTLKIRSTKLEDSAMYFCASGTGAGGEGEQFFGPGTRLTVL.

The CDR3 sequence is CASSSITRTGRAFF. Here the CDR3 DNA reads TGTGCCAGCAGTTCCATTACCCGGACAGGGAGAGCTTTCTTT. The rearrangement uses TRBV28 and TRBJ1-1, with 8 nucleotides matching TRBD1. This CDR3 comprises 14 residues. CDR1 is MDHEN, CDR2 SYDVKM, per germline. J was trimmed by 10 bases and V by 4 bases; bases with no gene match: 11.

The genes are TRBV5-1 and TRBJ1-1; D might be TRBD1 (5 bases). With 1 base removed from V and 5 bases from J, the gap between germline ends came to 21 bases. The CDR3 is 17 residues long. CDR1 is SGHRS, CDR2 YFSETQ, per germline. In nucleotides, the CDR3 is TGCGCCAGCAGCTTGCCGGCCTTTGTGGGGGTCGCGACTGAAGCTTTCTTT. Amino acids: CASSLPAFVGVATEAFF. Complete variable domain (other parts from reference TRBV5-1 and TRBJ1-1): KAGVTQTPRYLIKTRGQQVTLSCSPISGHRSVSWYQQTPGQGLQFLFEYFSETQRNKGNFPGRFSGRQFSNSRSEMNVSTLELGDSALYLCASSLPAFVGVATEAFFGQGTRLTVV.

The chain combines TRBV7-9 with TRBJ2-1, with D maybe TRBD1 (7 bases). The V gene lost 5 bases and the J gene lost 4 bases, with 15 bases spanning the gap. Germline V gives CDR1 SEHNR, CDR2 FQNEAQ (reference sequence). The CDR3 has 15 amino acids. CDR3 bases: TGTGCCAGCAGCCCGCAGGGGGGAGGTTACAATGAGCAGTTCTTC. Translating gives CASSPQGGGYNEQFF.

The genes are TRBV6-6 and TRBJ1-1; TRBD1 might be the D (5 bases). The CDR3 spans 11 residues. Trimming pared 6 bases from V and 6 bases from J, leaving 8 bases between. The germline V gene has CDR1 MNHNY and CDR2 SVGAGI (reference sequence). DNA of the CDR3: TGTGCCAGCAGCCCAGGGTCTGAAGCTTTCTTT. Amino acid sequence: CASSPGSEAFF.

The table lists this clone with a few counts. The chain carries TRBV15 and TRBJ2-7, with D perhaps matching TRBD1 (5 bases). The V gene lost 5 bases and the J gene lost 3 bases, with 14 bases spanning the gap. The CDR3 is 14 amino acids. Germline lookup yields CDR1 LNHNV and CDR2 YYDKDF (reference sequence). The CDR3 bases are TGTGCCACCAGCGCGCGGACAAGTGGCTACGAGCAGTACTTC. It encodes CATSARTSGYEQYF.

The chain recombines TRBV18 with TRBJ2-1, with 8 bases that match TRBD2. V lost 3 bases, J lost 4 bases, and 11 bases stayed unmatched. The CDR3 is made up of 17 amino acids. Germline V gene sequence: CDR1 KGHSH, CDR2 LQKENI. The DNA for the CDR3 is TGTGCCAGCTCACCCCGGCGGCTAGCGGGTATATACAATGAGCAGTTCTTC. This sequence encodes CASSPRRLAGIYNEQFF.

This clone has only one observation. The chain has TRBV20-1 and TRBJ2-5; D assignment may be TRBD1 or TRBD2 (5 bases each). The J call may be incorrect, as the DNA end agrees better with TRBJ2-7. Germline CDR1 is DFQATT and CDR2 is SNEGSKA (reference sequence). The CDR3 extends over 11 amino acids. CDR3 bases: TGCAGCGCCAGGGCTAGCCGCGAGCAGTACTTC. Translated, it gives CSARASREQYF.

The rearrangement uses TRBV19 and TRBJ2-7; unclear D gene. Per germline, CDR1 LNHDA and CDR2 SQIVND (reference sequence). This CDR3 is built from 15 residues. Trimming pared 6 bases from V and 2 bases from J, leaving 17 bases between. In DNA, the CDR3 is TGTGCCAGTAGCCCCCGGGCAGGCCCAGCCTACGAGCAGTACTTC. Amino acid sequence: CASSPRAGPAYEQYF.

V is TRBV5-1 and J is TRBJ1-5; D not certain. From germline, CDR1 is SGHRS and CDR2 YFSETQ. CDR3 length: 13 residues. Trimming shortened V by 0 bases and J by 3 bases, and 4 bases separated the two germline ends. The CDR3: CASSLGLNQPQHF. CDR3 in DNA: TGCGCCAGCAGCTTGGGGCTCAATCAGCCCCAGCATTTT.

Here the CDR3 DNA reads TGTGCCAGCAGCTTAGATCTTGGACAGGGGAGAGGCAATGAGCAGTTCTTC. This gives the protein CASSLDLGQGRGNEQFF. The rearrangement uses TRBV11-2 and TRBJ2-1; 9 bases line up with TRBD1. V was pared by 0 bases and J by 6 bases, with 9 bases of the junction left unmatched. Germline V gene sequence: CDR1 SGHAT, CDR2 FQNNGV. The CDR3 runs 17 residues.

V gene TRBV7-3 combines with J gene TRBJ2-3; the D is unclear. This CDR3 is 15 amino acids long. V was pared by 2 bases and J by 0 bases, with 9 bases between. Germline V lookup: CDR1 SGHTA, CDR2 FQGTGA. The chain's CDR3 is CASSLQSTSTDTQYF. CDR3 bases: TGTGCCAGCAGCTTACAGTCGACTAGCACAGATACGCAGTATTTT.

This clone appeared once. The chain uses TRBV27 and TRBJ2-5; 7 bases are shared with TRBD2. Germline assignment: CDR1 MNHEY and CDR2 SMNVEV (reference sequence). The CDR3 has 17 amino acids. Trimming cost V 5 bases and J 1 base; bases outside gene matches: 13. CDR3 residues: CASSLRAGVGGQETQYF. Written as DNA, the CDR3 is TGTGCCAGCAGTCTCCGTGCGGGAGTTGGGGGCCAAGAGACCCAGTACTTC.

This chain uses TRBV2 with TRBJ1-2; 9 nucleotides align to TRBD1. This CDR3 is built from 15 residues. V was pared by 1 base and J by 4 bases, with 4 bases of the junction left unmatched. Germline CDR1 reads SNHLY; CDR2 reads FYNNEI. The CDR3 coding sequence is TGTGCCAGCAGTGAAGATAGACAGGGGGGCTATGGCTACACCTTC. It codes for CASSEDRQGGYGYTF.

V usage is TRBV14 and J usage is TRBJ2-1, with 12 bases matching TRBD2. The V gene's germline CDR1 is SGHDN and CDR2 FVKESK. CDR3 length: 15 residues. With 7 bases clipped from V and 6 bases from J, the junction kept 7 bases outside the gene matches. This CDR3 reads CASKLAGGPGNEQFF. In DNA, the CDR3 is TGTGCCAGCAAGCTAGCGGGAGGGCCCGGCAATGAGCAGTTCTTC.

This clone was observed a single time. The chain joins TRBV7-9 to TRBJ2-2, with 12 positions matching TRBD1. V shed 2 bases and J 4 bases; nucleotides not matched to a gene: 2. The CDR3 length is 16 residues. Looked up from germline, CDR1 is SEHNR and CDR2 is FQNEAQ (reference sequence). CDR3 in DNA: TGTGCCAGCAGCTTAAGGGACAGGGGGCCCACCGGGGAGCTGTTTTTT. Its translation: CASSLRDRGPTGELFF.

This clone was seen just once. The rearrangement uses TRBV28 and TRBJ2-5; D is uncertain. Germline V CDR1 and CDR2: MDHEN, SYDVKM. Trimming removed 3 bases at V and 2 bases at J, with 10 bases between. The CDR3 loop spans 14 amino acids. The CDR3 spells CASSFLRQQETQYF. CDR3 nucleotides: TGTGCCAGCAGTTTCCTCAGGCAGCAAGAGACCCAGTACTTC.

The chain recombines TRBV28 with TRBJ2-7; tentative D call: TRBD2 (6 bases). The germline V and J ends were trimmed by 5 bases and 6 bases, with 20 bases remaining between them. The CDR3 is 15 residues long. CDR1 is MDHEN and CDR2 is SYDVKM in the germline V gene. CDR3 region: CASSAFYGTRCEQYF. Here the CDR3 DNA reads TGTGCCAGCAGTGCATTCTACGGGACTCGGTGCGAGCAGTACTTC.

For the CDR3, the DNA is TGTGCCAGCTCACCAGAGATTCTAGGAGTGGGGTACGAGCAGTACTTC. Translating it yields CASSPEILGVGYEQYF. The chain joins TRBV18 to TRBJ2-7; D is undetermined. The length of the CDR3 is 16 residues. CDR1 and CDR2 (germline): KGHSH, LQKENI. Trimming shortened V by 2 bases and J by 4 bases, and 18 bases separated the two germline ends.

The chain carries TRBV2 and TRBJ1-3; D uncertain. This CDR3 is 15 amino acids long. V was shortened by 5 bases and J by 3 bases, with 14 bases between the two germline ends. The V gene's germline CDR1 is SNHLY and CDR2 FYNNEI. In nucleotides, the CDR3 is TGTGCCAGCAGTAGGGCACACAATATTGGAAACACCATATATTTT. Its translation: CASSRAHNIGNTIYF.

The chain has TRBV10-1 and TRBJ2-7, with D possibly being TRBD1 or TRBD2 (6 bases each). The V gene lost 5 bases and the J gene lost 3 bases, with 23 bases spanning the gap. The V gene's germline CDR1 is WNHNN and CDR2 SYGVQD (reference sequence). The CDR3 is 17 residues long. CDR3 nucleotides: TGCGCCAGCAGTCCCCCCTTACGACAGGAGGGCCTCTACGAGCAGTACTTC. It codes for CASSPPLRQEGLYEQYF.

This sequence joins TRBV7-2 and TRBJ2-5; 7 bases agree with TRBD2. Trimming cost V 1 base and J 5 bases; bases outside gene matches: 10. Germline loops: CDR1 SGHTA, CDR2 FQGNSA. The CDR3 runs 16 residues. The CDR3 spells CASSLVLREAKETQYF. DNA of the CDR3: TGTGCCAGCAGCTTAGTATTACGGGAGGCCAAGGAGACCCAGTACTTC.